This T cell receptor beta chain comes out of a study of T cells in Graves' hyperthyroidism and ophthalmopathy. Study findings and constraints: In blood, most of the thyroid clonotypes expanded above 0.001 were also present.

Hyperthyroidism was newly diagnosed in patients aged 18 to 65 (duration under 2 months). This clonotype was observed a handful of times. Its antigen is unidentified. One end of the junction does not line up with germline, which may come from a read error. This CDR3 is 14 amino acids long. Amplification of TCR beta CDR3 regions was performed using RNA transcripts as template. The HTBI primer set served for first-round RT-PCR of the TCR CDR3. MiXCR, applied by TCRdb to the multiplex PCR reads, yields one record per CDR3 protein. The sample has fewer than 200,000 distinct CDR3 sequences, just under 9.5% seen once.

This clonotype was sampled from a woman aged 18 to 35 with Graves' hyperthyroidism that later progressed to Graves' ophthalmopathy. V is TRBV12-3 or TRBV12-4 and J is TRBJ1-6, with 9 bases that match TRBD1. Sequences were obtained from blood. The CDR3 sequence is CASSLGQGNSPLRF. The CDR3 DNA reads TGTGCCAGCAGTCTCGGACAGGGGAATTCACCCCTCCGCTTT.